This paragraph reports one T cell receptor (beta chain). Antigen specificity is unknown. The sample originates from a study of T cell responses to AZD1222 COVID-19 vaccine. The study, taken as a whole, reports: There were vaccine-associated CD4 TCRs across spike, dominant at 160-218 and 743-854.

Germline V gene sequence: CDR1 MNHEY, CDR2 SVGAGI. The CDR3 spans 15 residues. V was trimmed by 6 bases and J by 5 bases, leaving 19 bases between them. Only in-frame clones appear in the TCRdb table, and some are missing; sequencing was by immunoSEQ multiplex PCR. The repertoire has about 120,000 clones, approximately 94% of them found once; the top ten carry around 3%. The sample in question was peripheral blood, obtained 28 days after the second AZD1222 dose. The TCR was taken from an adult who received the AZD1222 COVID-19 vaccine. V usage is TRBV6-5 and J usage is TRBJ1-1; D might be TRBD1 (6 bases). The CDR3 DNA is TGTGCCAGCAGGTCTCCCCAGGGGCTGGGTACTGAAGCTTTCTTT. It is translated as CASRSPQGLGTEAFF.